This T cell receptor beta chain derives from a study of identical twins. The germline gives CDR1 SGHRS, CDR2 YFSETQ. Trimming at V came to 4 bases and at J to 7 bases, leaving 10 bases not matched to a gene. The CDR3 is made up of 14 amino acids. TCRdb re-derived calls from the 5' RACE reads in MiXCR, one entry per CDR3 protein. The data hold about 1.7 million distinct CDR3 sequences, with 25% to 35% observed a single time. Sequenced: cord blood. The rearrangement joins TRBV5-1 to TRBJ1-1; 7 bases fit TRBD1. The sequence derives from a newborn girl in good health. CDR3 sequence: CASSASIQGDEAFF. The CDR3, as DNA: TGCGCCAGCAGCGCCTCAATTCAGGGGGATGAAGCTTTCTTT.